Reported below is one T cell receptor (beta chain). This sample was taken from a study of blood T cell repertoires in COVID-19. The assay was immunoSEQ multiplex PCR, and TCRdb's table has in-frame clones only and misses some. The top ten clones hold about 2.9% of a sample with 150,000 or so clones, roughly 83% of them seen once. The germline CDR1 and CDR2 sequences are MDHEN and SYDVKM. The CDR3 sequence is 14 residues long. V lost 4 bases and J 5 bases, leaving 14 bases between the germline ends. The chain joins TRBV28 to TRBJ1-2; perhaps TRBD1 as D (6 bases). Sample: peripheral blood. This receptor was taken from a woman older than 75 with acute or convalescent COVID-19. CDR3 protein: CASSSGQFLYGYTF. CDR3 coding DNA: TGTGCCAGCAGTTCCGGACAGTTTCTATATGGCTACACCTTC.